Following are 17 T cell receptor beta chains from one sample sequenced in a study of cytomegalovirus exposure and HLA in healthy donors. The PCR employed 60 Vbeta primers together with 13 Jbeta primers. Repertoires were generated with immunoSEQ multiplex PCR, while TCRdb's copy carries only in-frame clones and drops some. Across roughly 65,000 clones, the top ten clones capture about 15% of the sample. The sample comprised PBMCs. The receptor source for this set is a boy aged 5-17 years in good health and CMV-seronegative.

The chain carries TRBV5-1 and TRBJ1-2; no clear D gene. Germline assignment: CDR1 SGHRS and CDR2 YFSETQ. This CDR3 is 13 amino acids long. The ends were cut back, 3 bases at V and 4 bases at J, with 10 bases in the middle. The CDR3 nucleotides read TGCGCCAGCAGCTCCGGGGAACGCTATGGCTACACCTTC. The encoded protein is CASSSGERYGYTF.

The genes are TRBV19 and TRBJ2-7, with 8 bases lining up with TRBD1. Germline trimming cut 8 bases from V and 5 bases from J; bases unmatched to any gene: 8. Germline V gives CDR1 LNHDA, CDR2 SQIVND (reference sequence). The CDR3 runs to 13 residues. This CDR3 is CASGRQGANEQYF. The CDR3, as DNA: TGTGCCAGTGGACGGCAGGGGGCGAACGAGCAGTACTTC.

The chain couples TRBV9 to TRBJ2-7; D may be TRBD2 (6 bases). Trimming took 0 bases from V and 3 from J, leaving 10 bases between them. CDR1 SGDLS and CDR2 YYNGEE come from the germline V gene. CDR3 length: 14 residues. The CDR3 here is CASSVGLENYEQYF. The CDR3 nucleotides read TGTGCCAGCAGCGTAGGACTAGAGAACTACGAGCAGTACTTC.

The chain links TRBV6-5 to TRBJ2-3; 7 bases map to TRBD2. The junction had 5 bases not matched to a gene; V was cut back by 2 bases and J by 6 bases. The CDR3 is 14 residues long. Germline V lookup: CDR1 MNHEY, CDR2 SVGAGI. CDR3 nucleotides: TGTGCCAGCAGTTACGGCCTAGCGGCGGATACGCAGTATTTT. Translated: CASSYGLAADTQYF.

The chain joins TRBV9 to TRBJ1-3, with TRBD1 matching 9 bases. V shed 2 bases, J shed 8 bases, and the junction held 5 bases outside the gene matches. Germline assignment: CDR1 SGDLS and CDR2 YYNGEE. This CDR3 comprises 14 residues. Here the CDR3 reads CASSVTGGEDTIYF. CDR3 coding DNA: TGTGCCAGCAGCGTTACAGGGGGCGAAGACACCATATATTTT. The variable domain in full, completed from reference TRBV9 and TRBJ1-3, reads DSGVTQTPKHLITATGQRVTLRCSPRSGDLSVYWYQQSLDQGLQFLIQYYNGEERAKGNILERFSAQQFPDLHSELNLSSLELGDSALYFCASSVTGGEDTIYFGEGSWLTVV.

This chain connects TRBV4-1 to TRBJ2-7; TRBD1 matches 8 bases. The CDR3 covers 14 residues. V lost 4 bases to trimming and J lost 2 bases; unmatched junction nucleotides: 4. Germline-derived CDR1 and CDR2 are MGHRA and YSYEKL. The chain's CDR3 is CASSPSQGAYEQYF. The DNA of the CDR3 is TGCGCCAGCAGCCCTTCACAGGGGGCCTACGAGCAGTACTTC.

The rearrangement links TRBV6-5 to TRBJ2-1; 10 bases align to TRBD2. J gave up 5 bases and V 7 bases, and 5 bases lay outside the gene matches. CDR1 is MNHEY and CDR2 is SVGAGI in the germline V gene. The CDR3 is 14 residues long. This chain's CDR3 is CASKPGLAHNEQFF. CDR3 DNA sequence: TGTGCCAGCAAGCCGGGACTAGCGCACAATGAGCAGTTCTTC.

This chain joins TRBV7-2 and TRBJ2-6; 8 bases are shared with TRBD2. The ends lost 5 bases at V and 4 bases at J; junction bases unmatched: 1. The CDR3 consists of 14 residues. Germline assignment: CDR1 SGHTA and CDR2 FQGNSA. DNA for the CDR3: TGTGCCAGCAGCGCGGGGGGCGGGGCCAACGTCCTGACTTTC. Its translation is CASSAGGGANVLTF.

The chain couples TRBV6-5 to TRBJ1-2, with D possibly being TRBD1 (6 bases). Germline loops: CDR1 MNHEY, CDR2 SVGAGI. V was trimmed by 6 bases and J by 7 bases, leaving 15 bases between them. This CDR3 region has 13 residues. CDR3 residues: CASSATGRGGYTF. CDR3 nucleotide sequence: TGTGCCAGCAGCGCTACAGGGCGCGGTGGCTACACCTTC.

The chain is built from TRBV11-1 and TRBJ2-5, with 9 bases fitting TRBD1. Germline loops: CDR1 SGHAT, CDR2 FQDESV (reference sequence). The CDR3 extends over 14 amino acids. Trimming cost V 4 bases and J 3 bases; bases outside gene matches: 3. CDR3 DNA: TGTGCCAGCAGCTCCAGGACAGGGGAAGAGACCCAGTACTTC. It codes for CASSSRTGEETQYF.

This sequence joins TRBV28 and TRBJ1-5, with D unclear. Trimming cost V 5 bases and J 1 base, with 6 bases left between them. Germline assignment: CDR1 MDHEN and CDR2 SYDVKM. The CDR3 totals 13 residues. CDR3 region: CASSDRSNQPQHF. CDR3 DNA: TGTGCCAGCAGTGATCGGAGCAATCAGCCCCAGCATTTT.

The chain is built from TRBV11-1 and TRBJ2-1, with a weak D call TRBD1 (5 bases). Germline V gene data show CDR1 as SGHAT and CDR2 as FQDESV (reference sequence). The ends were cut back, 5 bases at V and 11 bases at J, with 13 bases in the middle. This CDR3 contains 12 residues. The CDR3 nucleotides read TGTGCCAGCAGCGGTAACAGGAACAAGCAGTTCTTC. It codes for CASSGNRNKQFF.

The chain employs TRBV19 and TRBJ1-5; tentative D call: TRBD1 (5 bases). This CDR3 spans 12 amino acids. V was pared by 5 bases and J by 9 bases, with 11 bases between. Germline V gene data show CDR1 as LNHDA and CDR2 as SQIVND (reference sequence). The CDR3 DNA follows: TGTGCCAGTAGTCCGCCGGGGGGGCCCCAGCATTTT. Protein sequence: CASSPPGGPQHF.

V gene TRBV11-2 combines with J gene TRBJ1-3; D possibly corresponds to TRBD1 (6 bases). CDR1 SGHAT and CDR2 FQNNGV come from the germline V gene. This CDR3 region has 16 residues. V lost 2 bases, J lost 2 bases, and 13 bases lay in between. CDR3 coding DNA: TGTGCCAGCAGCTTACAGGGGAGAATGGCTGGAAACACCATATATTTT. It specifies CASSLQGRMAGNTIYF.

The gene calls are TRBV11-3 and TRBJ1-5; TRBD1 is a possible D gene (5 bases). V lost 4 bases to trimming and J lost 0 bases, with 19 bases between them. CDR1 and CDR2 from the germline V gene are SGHNT and YENEEA. The CDR3 contains 18 residues. CDR3 sequence reads: CASSSLTTHRHSNQPQHF. The CDR3 DNA reads as TGTGCCAGCAGCTCACTTACTACACACAGGCATAGCAATCAGCCCCAGCATTTT.

The V gene is TRBV11-2, the J gene TRBJ2-7; 7 nucleotides match TRBD1. CDR1 is SGHAT and CDR2 is FQNNGV in the germline V gene. This CDR3 comprises 13 residues. After removal of 4 bases from V and 3 bases from J, the junction contained 3 bases not matched to a gene. The CDR3 loop is CASSSGTVYEQYF. CDR3 DNA: TGTGCCAGCAGCTCCGGGACAGTCTACGAGCAGTACTTC.

The V gene is TRBV9, the J gene TRBJ1-2; possible D gene TRBD1, 5 bases. V was pared by 0 bases and J by 2 bases, with 8 bases between. The CDR3 totals 14 residues. Germline V gene data show CDR1 as SGDLS and CDR2 as YYNGEE. Here the CDR3 reads CASSVGTGNYGYTF. The CDR3 bases are TGTGCCAGCAGCGTAGGAACAGGCAACTATGGCTACACCTTC.